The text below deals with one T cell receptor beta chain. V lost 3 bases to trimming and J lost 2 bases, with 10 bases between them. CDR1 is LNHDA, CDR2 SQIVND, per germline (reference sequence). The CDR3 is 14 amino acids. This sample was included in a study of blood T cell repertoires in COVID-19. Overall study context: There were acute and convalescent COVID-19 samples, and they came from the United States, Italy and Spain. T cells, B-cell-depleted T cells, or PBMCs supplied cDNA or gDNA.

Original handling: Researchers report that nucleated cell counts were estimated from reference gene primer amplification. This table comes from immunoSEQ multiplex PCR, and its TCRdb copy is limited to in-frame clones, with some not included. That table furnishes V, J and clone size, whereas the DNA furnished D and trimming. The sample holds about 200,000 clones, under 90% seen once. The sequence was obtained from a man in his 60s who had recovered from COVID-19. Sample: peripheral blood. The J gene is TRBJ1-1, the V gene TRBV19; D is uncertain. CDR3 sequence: CASSILWANTEAFF. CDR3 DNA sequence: TGTGCCAGTAGTATCTTATGGGCCAACACTGAAGCTTTCTTT.